The present entry profiles one T cell receptor beta chain with its context. Other DNA sequences in the sample encode the same CDR3. The sample belongs to a study of control samples from healthy donors and cancer patients. The ends were cut back, 4 bases at V and 0 bases at J, with 6 bases in the middle. Germline lookup yields CDR1 LNHDA and CDR2 SQIVND (reference sequence). The CDR3 consists of 13 residues. Only in-frame clones appear in the TCRdb table, and some are missing; sequencing was by immunoSEQ multiplex PCR. The table lists about 75,000 clones, about 95% of them singletons. The sequencing sample was made of blood. The source is a woman between 35 and 50 years old in good health. This chain uses TRBV19 with TRBJ1-1; D is undetermined. CDR3 nucleotides: TGTGCCAGTAGTACCGCAGTGAACACTGAAGCTTTCTTT. Amino acid sequence: CASSTAVNTEAFF.